Shown below are 21 T cell receptor beta chains from a single sample sequenced in a study of CD8 T cells in ankylosing spondylitis. TCRdb passed the 5' RACE reads through MiXCR, listing each CDR3 protein once. Altogether a few hundred thousand distinct CDR3 sequences are present, roughly 10% being singletons, with the ten largest covering roughly a fifth. Material: blood, either unsorted or a sorted T cell fraction (not recorded which). Every receptor here comes from a male donor with ankylosing spondylitis or in good health (not recorded which).

The table lists this clonotype with many counts. This chain uses TRBV20-1 with TRBJ1-4; D is uncertain. Germline CDR1 and CDR2: DFQATT and SNEGSKA (reference sequence). This CDR3 is built from 13 residues. The V gene lost 5 bases and the J gene lost 3 bases, with 10 bases spanning the gap. CDR3 nucleotides: TGCAGTGCTCAAAAACTAGCTAATGAAAAACTGTTTTTT. Translation gives CSAQKLANEKLFF.

V gene TRBV27 combines with J gene TRBJ1-1; D is perhaps TRBD1 (6 bases). The V and J ends lost 3 bases and 3 bases respectively, with 14 bases between them. The CDR3 is made up of 15 amino acids. Germline loops: CDR1 MNHEY, CDR2 SMNVEV (reference sequence). DNA of the CDR3: TGTGCCAGCAGTTTCCGGGGGCGTAAGGACACTGAAGCTTTCTTT. Translating it yields CASSFRGRKDTEAFF.

There are many counts of this clonotype. The V call is TRBV27, the J call TRBJ1-6; D unresolved. The CDR3 sequence is 16 residues long. Per the germline V gene, CDR1 is MNHEY and CDR2 is SMNVEV (reference sequence). V lost 6 bases, J lost 10 bases, and 22 bases lay in between. The CDR3 DNA follows: TGTGCCAGCAGGACATCGGTCCAGTTCCCCAGGTCACCCCTCCACTTT. This translates into CASRTSVQFPRSPLHF.

This clonotype was seen ten or more times. This chain connects TRBV20-1 to TRBJ2-2, with 12 bases identical to TRBD1. The CDR3 consists of 17 residues. J gave up 2 bases and V 1 base, and 5 bases lay outside the gene matches. The germline V gene encodes CDR1 DFQATT and CDR2 SNEGSKA (reference sequence). The CDR3 region is CSARVPGTGGNTGELFF. CDR3 DNA sequence: TGCAGTGCTAGAGTTCCCGGGACAGGGGGCAACACCGGGGAGCTGTTTTTT.

The sample holds a few counts of this clonotype. This CDR3 reads CSVSQTNTEAFF. Written as DNA, the CDR3 is TGCAGCGTTAGTCAAACGAACACTGAAGCTTTCTTT. The rearrangement joins TRBV29-1 to TRBJ1-1; D unresolved. The germline V gene encodes CDR1 SQVTM and CDR2 ANQGSEA. Trimming took 5 bases from V and 1 from J, leaving 8 bases between them. CDR3 length equals 12 residues.

The chain carries TRBV3-1 and TRBJ2-1; 14 bases line up with TRBD2. V trimming: 5 bases; J trimming: 7 bases; junction bases outside the gene matches: 10. This CDR3 contains 17 residues. From germline, CDR1 is LGHDT and CDR2 YNNKEL (reference sequence). Here the CDR3 reads CASSERTGLAGGNEQFF. The CDR3 region has the DNA TGTGCCAGCAGCGAAAGGACAGGACTAGCGGGGGGTAATGAGCAGTTCTTC.

The table lists this clonotype with a few counts. The rearrangement uses TRBV20-1 and TRBJ1-1; 11 nucleotides match TRBD1. CDR1 and CDR2 from the germline V gene are DFQATT and SNEGSKA (reference sequence). The CDR3 length is 11 residues. The CDR3 DNA sequence: TGCAAGGGGACAGGGGGCACTGAAGCTTTCTTT. This codes for CKGTGGTEAFF.

This clonotype showed up many times. The chain joins TRBV5-1 to TRBJ1-1, with TRBD1 as a possible D gene (5 bases). Looked up from germline, CDR1 is SGHRS and CDR2 is YFSETQ. V was clipped by 4 bases and J by 3 bases, with 10 bases between them. The CDR3 length is 13 residues. The CDR3 spells CASSPGGDTEAFF. Written as DNA, the CDR3 is TGCGCCAGCAGCCCGGGGGGGGACACTGAAGCTTTCTTT.

This clonotype was recorded a few times. The chain employs TRBV29-1 and TRBJ2-7; 12 nucleotides line up with TRBD2. The V and J ends lost 7 bases and 9 bases, in that order; junction bases with no gene match: 7. The CDR3 is 12 amino acids. Germline V CDR1 and CDR2: SQVTM, ANQGSEA. The CDR3 loop reads CSGGTSGSMQYF. Written as DNA, the CDR3 is TGCAGCGGAGGGACTAGCGGGTCTATGCAGTACTTC.

This clonotype has only a few counts. The chain has TRBV11-2 and TRBJ2-7, with D unclear. The CDR3 has 12 residues. Trimming cost V 6 bases and J 7 bases, with 13 bases left between them. Germline-derived CDR1 and CDR2 are SGHAT and FQNNGV. CDR3 protein: CASSFNRREQYF. Written as DNA, the CDR3 is TGTGCCAGCAGTTTTAACCGCAGGGAGCAGTACTTC.

This sequence joins TRBV19 and TRBJ2-2; D not resolved. Trimming cost V 0 bases and J 8 bases, with 7 bases left between them. This CDR3 has 13 amino acids. CDR1 and CDR2 from the germline V gene are LNHDA and SQIVND (reference sequence). CDR3 in DNA: TGTGCCAGTAGTATAGAGGTTTCGGGGGAGCTGTTTTTT. Residues: CASSIEVSGELFF.

This clonotype has a handful of counts. The chain has TRBV5-1 and TRBJ2-5, with TRBD2 matching over 13 bases. This CDR3 is built from 17 residues. Germline V gene sequence: CDR1 SGHRS, CDR2 YFSETQ. V shed 3 bases and J 1 base; nucleotides not matched to a gene: 6. This CDR3 is CASSSGTSGEIQETQYF. The CDR3 coding sequence is TGCGCCAGCAGCTCCGGGACTAGCGGGGAGATCCAAGAGACCCAGTACTTC.

This clonotype turned up a few times. The chain joins TRBV7-3 to TRBJ2-5; D is perhaps TRBD2 (7 bases). CDR1 is SGHTA and CDR2 is FQGTGA in the germline V gene. V shed 0 bases and J shed 1 base, with 9 bases lying between them. CDR3 length: 15 residues. For the CDR3, the DNA is TGTGCCAGCAGCTTAACGGGGGGGCCCCAAGAGACCCAGTACTTC. Translating it yields CASSLTGGPQETQYF. Combining the CDR3 with reference TRBV7-3 and TRBJ2-5 gives the whole variable domain GAGVSQTPSNKVTEKGKYVELRCDPISGHTALYWYRQSLGQGPEFLIYFQGTGAADDSGLPNDRFFAVRPEGSVSTLKIQRTERGDSAVYLCASSLTGGPQETQYFGPGTRLLVL.

This clonotype appeared a few times. The chain employs TRBV5-1 and TRBJ1-1; D unresolved. The CDR3 loop spans 16 amino acids. Germline V gene lookup returns CDR1 SGHRS and CDR2 YFSETQ. Between the trimmed V and J ends, which lost 4 bases and 4 bases, there was a span of 20 bases. This CDR3 reads CASSPGAVGMGTEAFF. Written as DNA, the CDR3 is TGCGCCAGCAGCCCTGGAGCGGTGGGGATGGGCACTGAAGCTTTCTTT.

This clonotype has just one count. This could be a read error, since a much larger clone is one nucleotide away. V gene TRBV12-3 or TRBV12-4 combines with J gene TRBJ1-3, with TRBD1 as a possible D gene (6 bases). The CDR3 totals 15 residues. The CDR3 DNA follows: TGTGCCAGCAGTCTCCAGGGGTTCTCTGGAAACACCATATCTTTT. As protein: CASSLQGFSGNTISF.

Comment on this clonotype: This may stem from a read error, because a much larger clone lies one nucleotide away. This sequence joins TRBV28 and TRBJ2-3; D uncertain. Germline V gene sequence: CDR1 MDHEN, CDR2 SYDVKM. The CDR3 covers 14 residues. The V and J ends lost 5 bases and 3 bases respectively, with 12 bases between them. The CDR3 DNA sequence: TGTGCCAGCAGTCCCTGGGATAGAACAGATACGCAGTATTTT. This sequence encodes CASSPWDRTDTQYF.

The CDR3: CASRTGGANEQFF. DNA of the CDR3: TGTGCCAGCAGGACAGGGGGCGCGAATGAGCAGTTCTTC. The genes are TRBV28 and TRBJ2-1, with 10 bases fitting TRBD1. Losses at the gene ends were 6 bases for V and 7 bases for J; bases not matched to a gene: 3. Germline CDR1 and CDR2: MDHEN and SYDVKM. The CDR3 sequence is 13 residues long.

In its sample, this clonotype was seen many times. The J gene is TRBJ2-2, the V gene TRBV7-9, with D tentatively TRBD1 (5 bases). Germline V lookup: CDR1 SEHNR, CDR2 FQNEAQ (reference sequence). CDR3 length equals 14 residues. V was shortened by 5 bases and J by 6 bases, with 13 bases between the two germline ends. The CDR3 region has the DNA TGTGCCAGCAGCCCCTCCCAGGGCCCCGGGGAGCTGTTTTTT. Translation gives CASSPSQGPGELFF.

In this sample, this clonotype turned up many times. This chain uses TRBV19 with TRBJ2-7; TRBD1 agrees at 9 bases. V was clipped by 9 bases and J by 4 bases; unmatched bases: 10. CDR1 and CDR2 from the germline V gene are LNHDA and SQIVND (reference sequence). The CDR3 loop spans 14 amino acids. CDR3 sequence reads: CASIRQGGIYEQYF. CDR3 DNA: TGTGCCAGCATTAGACAGGGGGGCATATACGAGCAGTACTTC.

This clonotype was counted ten times or more. The chain combines TRBV5-1 with TRBJ1-2, with D hard to call. The CDR3 covers 12 residues. From germline, CDR1 is SGHRS and CDR2 YFSETQ. Deletions cut 2 bases from V and 2 bases from J, with 4 bases between. The CDR3 is CASSFENYGYTF. CDR3 bases: TGCGCCAGCAGCTTTGAGAACTATGGCTACACCTTC.

The CDR3 nucleotides read TGTGCCAGCAGTCCCGGGGGGGGAAGTGGCTACACCTTC. Amino acids: CASSPGGGSGYTF. V is TRBV6-6 and J is TRBJ1-2; tentative D call: TRBD1 (5 bases). The CDR3 length is 13 residues. Germline-derived CDR1 and CDR2 are MNHNY and SVGAGI (reference sequence). V was cut by 5 bases and J by 7 bases, with 14 bases left in between.